A single T cell receptor (beta chain) is shown here with its context. This clonotype was found many times. Its antigen target is currently unknown. Per-base qualities were not stored, and no clone one base away is much larger. The method was multiplex PCR. The run used an Illumina HiSeq 4000. iRepertoire HTBI primers and Arm-PCR amplification of CDR3 regions were used to construct TCR beta libraries. PCR products were gel purified before sequencing. The study's processing was this. A total of around 66 TRBV and 14 TRBJ segments were identified across samples and were used for gene usage analysis of CDR3 amino acid clonotypes. Filtered high-quality paired reads were merged into contigs using COPE and FqMerger. Contigs were aligned with BLAST to IMGT TRBV, TRBD and TRBJ reference genes, and CDR3 was defined per IMGT. Highly expanded clones were defined as clonotypes with a frequency above 0.1%. Repertoire diversity was measured by Shannon entropy, and V-J evenness by the Gini coefficient. A clonotype was considered public if more than one individual shared it. TCRdb handled the public reads itself, with Q25 trimming in fastp and clone calling in MiXCR, and kept productive beta chains. Each entry is one CDR3 protein sequence, shown with its most common DNA and genes. In this record, the V and J calls reflect TCRdb's handling and not the investigators' own analysis. Across this sample there are a few hundred thousand distinct CDR3 sequences, with 15% to 20% seen only once. The top ten clonotypes cover approximately 15% of the sample.

The CDR3, from cysteine to phenylalanine, totals 16 residues. Only the CDR3 DNA stays, 48 bases, in frame from base 1. The germline V gene yields SGHRS for CDR1 and YFSETQ for CDR2. Unmatched junction bases come to 2, with V trimmed by 3 bases and J by 0 bases. Interpreted using the paper, the time point label stands for: newly diagnosed GD, antithyroid drugs for less than 3 months. RNA was extracted from PBMCs in TRIzol for both TCR sequencing and RNA sequencing. The diagnosis of Graves' disease was made according to American Thyroid Association guidelines. The patients came from an endocrinology department in Xi'an, China. Each patient gave 8.5 to 9.5 milliliters of peripheral blood, collected in an EDTA anticoagulant tube. Ficoll Paque Plus density gradient separation was used to isolate PBMCs, and no further T cell sorting was done. RNA quality was checked with an Agilent 2100 Bioanalyzer and agarose gel, and concentration with a NanoDrop 2000.

The sample belongs to a study of regulatory T cells in long-lasting Graves disease (dated by TCRdb to the early 2020s). With regard to the full study: In the newly diagnosed Graves' disease group, patients had been taking antithyroid drugs for less than 3 months. The study was registered as a clinical trial and conducted in China. Patients with persistent Graves' disease were compared with patients with newly diagnosed Graves' disease using TCR sequencing and RNA sequencing of peripheral blood. A total of around 35 samples underwent TCR sequencing: around 13 from persistent and about 20 from newly diagnosed Graves' disease patients.

The investigation overall reported the following: As a limitation, the authors acknowledged that the small sample size may reduce accuracy. Compared with newly diagnosed patients, persistent Graves' disease patients had lower TCR Shannon entropy and fewer highly expanded clones, which suggests clonal expansion. TRBV28, TRBJ1-2 and TRBJ2-5 were preferentially used in persistent disease, while TRBV20-1 and TRBJ2-1 were favored in newly diagnosed disease. Sequencing and analysis were limited to the TCR beta chain. Persistent patients shared more public clonotypes among themselves (approximately 2,500) than newly diagnosed patients did (roughly 920). Only peripheral blood was studied, because thyroid tissue, the primary lesion, was inaccessible.

The same sample was also studied in work on T cells in Graves' hyperthyroidism and ophthalmopathy. As noted in the second study: A patient counted as having stable Graves' hyperthyroidism if no progression to ophthalmopathy occurred over 18 months of follow-up. Hyperthyroidism patients were aged 18 to 65 years and newly diagnosed, with disease duration of less than 2 months. Any patient with an uncontrolled infection, another autoimmune disease, pregnancy or lactation was excluded. Diagnoses relied on clinical symptoms, serum thyroxine and TRAb, thyroid ultrasound and orbital computed tomography. The TCR CDR3 was subjected to a first round of RT-PCR using the HTBI primer set and the Qiagen OneStep RT-PCR kit. Blood samples also contained most of the expanded thyroid clonotypes (frequency above 0.001), which suggests that blood repertoires may reflect thyroid immune responses. A 13 V-J signature model separated ophthalmopathy from stable hyperthyroidism, with about 88% sensitivity and about 81% specificity in cross-validation and 80%/75% in testing. During validation, the model predicted progression to ophthalmopathy a median of about 5.9 months ahead of onset, with just under 71% sensitivity and less than 85% specificity. TCR V-J signatures able to tell the groups apart were searched for in a discovery cohort of approximately 95 patients, of whom more than 40 had Graves' ophthalmopathy and 55 to 65 had stable Graves' hyperthyroidism. Whether ophthalmopathy could be predicted prospectively was tested in an independent validation cohort made up of 18 to 20 hyperthyroidism patients plus 17 patients who later progressed to ophthalmopathy. The 95 to 100 discovery patients were divided at random into training and test sets in a 7:3 ratio. In addition, the study compared T-cell repertoires in thyroid tissue and in blood from five to seven Graves' hyperthyroidism patients. Once sampling was done, hyperthyroidism patients were given methimazole at a starting dose of 30 mg daily, whereas ophthalmopathy patients were given high-dose intravenous methylprednisolone. A second multiplex PCR round built the libraries, followed by size selection and purification. The libraries were sequenced on an Illumina HiSeq2000 using paired-end 100 bp reads. SOAPnuke was used to process the raw data, removing reads that contained adapters or uncalled bases, had a mean Phred below 15, or lacked an exact match to the constant primer or identifier. High-quality paired reads were merged with COPE v1.2.5, and unique nucleotide sequences were defined as clonotypes. Clonotypes were aligned to IMGT TRBV, TRBD and TRBJ reference segments using MiTCR v1.1. The analysis included only V-J combinations with a frequency above 0.0001, which together covered about 99% of the repertoires. The TCS score was defined as the ratio of F50 (clonal expansion) to E x V (chaos), calculated using BLOSUM62-based TCRdist between CDR3 peptides within each V-J. Welch's t-statistics and random forest reduced roughly 500 V-J features to about 12, which were used in a naive Bayes classifier (R e1071). No statistical method was used to set the sample size in advance, and investigators knew the group allocation. According to the paper, TCR Vbeta CDR3 sequencing was carried out on around 140 peripheral blood samples, which came from around 43 ophthalmopathy, around 74 hyperthyroidism and about 17 progressor patients.

Rearrangement joined TRBV5-1 to TRBJ1-4; TRBD1 aligns with 10 central bases. The clonotype originates from a woman in her twenties or thirties with Graves disease. Donor details come from another sample of the same person, matched by shared clones. The sequencing here drew on peripheral blood mononuclear cells (PBMCs), taken at new diagnosis, from a patient treated with antithyroid drugs. The DNA sequence follows: TGCGCCAGCAGCTCGACAGGGGGCACAACTAATGAAAAACTGTTTTTT. Its translation reads: CASSSTGGTTNEKLFF.